Listed here are 24 T cell receptor beta chains from one sample, sequenced in a study of blood T cell repertoires in COVID-19. Libraries were prepared by immunoSEQ multiplex PCR; TCRdb keeps only in-frame clonotypes and omits some of them. The repertoire holds roughly 380,000 clones, with approximately 77% as singletons. Material: peripheral blood. These receptors came from a human donor with acute or convalescent COVID-19. The donor label of this sample is uncertain.

The chain couples TRBV30 to TRBJ2-7; the D gene is possibly TRBD1 (6 bases). V was cut by 5 bases and J by 5 bases, with 13 bases left in between. The CDR3 length is 12 residues. Germline V gene data show CDR1 as GTSNPN and CDR2 as SVGIG (reference sequence). The CDR3 DNA follows: TGTGCCTGGTCCGGGACATCCCACGAGCAGTACTTC. Protein: CAWSGTSHEQYF.

V gene TRBV21-1 combines with J gene TRBJ2-1; the table's D call of TRBD1 was not tested on the DNA. TRBV21-1 is a documented pseudogene. The CDR3 extends over 21 amino acids. CDR3 bases: TGTGCCAGCAGCTCACCCTGGGGGGACAGGGGCGAGGGCACTAGGCACAATGAGCAGTTCTTC. This translates into CASSSPWGDRGEGTRHNEQFF.

This chain joins TRBV18 and TRBJ1-2; TRBD1 matches 8 bases. Germline loops: CDR1 KGHSH, CDR2 LQKENI. The V segment lost 3 bases and the J segment 6 bases; nucleotides outside the gene matches: 9. The CDR3 contains 15 residues. Written as DNA, the CDR3 is TGTGCCAGCTCACCGGTATTTGGACAGGGAGATGGCTACACCTTC. Residues: CASSPVFGQGDGYTF.

The chain employs TRBV5-6 and TRBJ2-5; TRBD2 agrees at 10 bases. Germline V lookup: CDR1 SGHDT, CDR2 YYEEEE. The CDR3 spans 17 residues. J gave up 4 bases and V 3 bases, and 12 bases lay outside the gene matches. In DNA, the CDR3 is TGTGCCAGCAGCTACCGAACGCCGTTAGCGGGGGGAGAGACCCAGTACTTC. As protein: CASSYRTPLAGGETQYF.

This sequence joins TRBV19 and TRBJ1-5; TRBD1 matches 8 bases. This CDR3 region has 15 residues. Germline V CDR1 and CDR2: LNHDA, SQIVND (reference sequence). V lost 5 bases and J lost 3; bases outside the gene matches: 6. CDR3 sequence: CASSLWGQVNQPQHF. The CDR3 nucleotides read TGTGCCAGTAGTCTTTGGGGACAGGTCAATCAGCCCCAGCATTTT.

In DNA form, the CDR3 reads TGTGCTAGTGCCACGACAGGGGGTGAAGCTTTCTTT. It yields the protein CASATTGGEAFF. This chain joins TRBV12-5 and TRBJ1-1, with 9 positions matching TRBD1. Germline V gene lookup returns CDR1 LGHNT and CDR2 FRNRAP. CDR3 size: 12 residues. V lost 7 bases, J lost 7 bases, and 4 bases stayed unmatched.

The chain employs TRBV7-9 and TRBJ1-1; no clear D gene. The CDR3 has 14 amino acids. Trimming shortened V by 4 bases and J by 4 bases, and 13 bases separated the two germline ends. Germline values: CDR1 SEHNR, CDR2 FQNEAQ (reference sequence). The CDR3 DNA reads as TGTGCCAGCAGCTGGTTGGGTGAGGCCACTGAAGCTTTCTTT. Its translation is CASSWLGEATEAFF. Drawing the rest from reference TRBV7-9 and TRBJ1-1, the complete variable domain is DTGVSQNPRHKITKRGQNVTFRCDPISEHNRLYWYRQTLGQGPEFLTYFQNEAQLEKSRLLSDRFSAERPKGSFSTLEIQRTEQGDSAMYLCASSWLGEATEAFFGQGTRLTVV.

The chain carries TRBV5-5 and TRBJ1-6; TRBD1 aligns across 7 bases. Germline CDR1 is SGHKS and CDR2 is YYEKEE (reference sequence). CDR3 size: 16 residues. V lost 0 bases to trimming and J lost 7 bases; unmatched junction nucleotides: 7. This CDR3 is CASSLEGGGRNSPLHF. CDR3 bases: TGTGCCAGCAGCTTGGAAGGGGGCGGGAGGAATTCACCCCTCCACTTT. Supplemented by reference TRBV5-5 and TRBJ1-6, the full variable domain reads DAGVTQSPTHLIKTRGQQVTLRCSPISGHKSVSWYQQVLGQGPQFIFQYYEKEERGRGNFPDRFSARQFPNYSSELNVNALLLGDSALYLCASSLEGGGRNSPLHFGNGTRLTVT.

J is TRBJ1-1 and V is TRBV5-1; 10 bases are a match to TRBD1. CDR1 is SGHRS, CDR2 YFSETQ, per germline. The V gene end was trimmed by 3 bases and the J gene end by 3 bases; junction bases not matched to a gene: 14. CDR3 length equals 18 residues. CDR3 sequence reads: CASSSSGTGDWRDTEAFF. DNA of the CDR3: TGCGCCAGCAGCTCCTCCGGGACAGGGGATTGGCGCGACACTGAAGCTTTCTTT.

The rearrangement links TRBV6-5 to TRBJ2-7; maybe TRBD2 (5 bases). Germline assignment: CDR1 MNHEY and CDR2 SVGAGI. This CDR3 has 13 amino acids. V was trimmed by 5 bases and J by 1 base, leaving 9 bases between them. The CDR3 reads CASSPPGSYEQYF. Written as DNA, the CDR3 is TGTGCCAGCAGTCCCCCGGGGTCCTACGAGCAGTACTTC.

The chain employs TRBV10-1 and TRBJ2-7, with 14 bases aligning to TRBD2. V lost 7 bases to trimming and J lost 4 bases; unmatched junction nucleotides: 6. Germline assignment: CDR1 WNHNN and CDR2 SYGVQD (reference sequence). The CDR3 totals 15 residues. The CDR3 is CASIDRTSGRYEQYF. The CDR3 bases are TGCGCCAGCATAGATCGGACTAGCGGGAGGTACGAGCAGTACTTC.

The chain uses TRBV2 and TRBJ1-2; TRBD1 might be the D (6 bases). V was clipped by 4 bases and J by 6 bases, with 21 bases between them. The CDR3 spans 16 residues. Germline V gives CDR1 SNHLY, CDR2 FYNNEI. The CDR3: CASSAGQQTGPDGYTF. The CDR3 DNA reads TGTGCCAGCAGTGCCGGACAGCAGACGGGCCCTGATGGCTACACCTTC.

The chain employs TRBV3-1 (or the pseudogene TRBV3-2) and TRBJ2-6; the D is unclear. Germline lookup yields CDR1 LGHDT and CDR2 YNNKEL (reference sequence). This CDR3 spans 14 amino acids. The V gene lost 3 bases and the J gene lost 1 base, with 4 bases spanning the gap. The CDR3 DNA reads as TGTGCCAGCAGCCATCTATCTGGGGCCAACGTCCTGACTTTC. It codes for CASSHLSGANVLTF.

CDR3 region: CASSLGAGAQTNYGYTF. Here the CDR3 DNA reads TGTGCCAGCAGCCTGGGGGCGGGGGCGCAGACTAACTATGGCTACACCTTC. V is TRBV5-4 and J is TRBJ1-2, with TRBD1 as a possible D gene (6 bases). Germline values: CDR1 SGHNT, CDR2 YYREEE (reference sequence). CDR3 length: 17 residues. Between the trimmed V and J ends, which lost 4 bases and 0 bases, there was a span of 19 bases.

V usage is TRBV29-1 and J usage is TRBJ1-1, with TRBD1 matching 9 bases. In germline, CDR1 is SQVTM, CDR2 ANQGSEA. Losses at the gene ends were 6 bases for V and 1 base for J; bases not matched to a gene: 3. CDR3 length equals 13 residues. Written as DNA, the CDR3 is TGCAGCGTGAGACAGGGGGGGAACACTGAAGCTTTCTTT. Its translation: CSVRQGGNTEAFF.

The chain has TRBV7-6 and TRBJ2-2, with a possible D match to TRBD1 (6 bases). V was shortened by 5 bases and J by 1 base, with 11 bases between the two germline ends. The CDR3 consists of 15 residues. From germline, CDR1 is SGHVS and CDR2 FNYEAQ. The CDR3 is CASSQDSMNTGELFF. The DNA for the CDR3 is TGTGCCAGCAGCCAGGACAGCATGAACACCGGGGAGCTGTTTTTT.

This clone was counted between two and nine times. The rearrangement links TRBV6-5 to TRBJ1-5; a weak D match, TRBD1 (5 bases). CDR1 and CDR2 from the germline V gene are MNHEY and SVGAGI. V was cut by 9 bases and J by 4 bases, with 19 bases left in between. The CDR3 is 15 residues long. The CDR3, as DNA: TGTGCCAGTCTCAAGGGGAACCGATCGAATCAGCCCCAGCATTTT. This translates into CASLKGNRSNQPQHF.

V gene TRBV5-4 combines with J gene TRBJ2-7, with D perhaps TRBD2 (6 bases). CDR1 SGHNT and CDR2 YYREEE come from the germline V gene (reference sequence). V lost 4 bases to trimming and J lost 1 base, with 12 bases between them. The CDR3 sequence is 14 residues long. This CDR3 is CASSPRAGSYEQYF. The CDR3 DNA reads as TGTGCCAGCAGCCCAAGGGCGGGATCCTACGAGCAGTACTTC.

This chain uses TRBV18 with TRBJ2-4, with 9 nucleotides matching TRBD1. Trimming cost V 6 bases and J 1 base; bases outside gene matches: 13. CDR3 length equals 18 residues. The V gene's germline CDR1 is KGHSH and CDR2 LQKENI. This CDR3 is CASSNRRTGDSAKNIQYF. The CDR3 DNA reads TGTGCCAGCTCCAACCGGCGGACAGGGGACTCGGCCAAAAACATTCAGTACTTC.

J is TRBJ2-2 and V is TRBV18; D gene unclear. The CDR3 sequence is 13 residues long. CDR1 KGHSH and CDR2 LQKENI come from the germline V gene. V shed 2 bases and J shed 8 bases, with 9 bases lying between them. The CDR3 nucleotides are TGTGCCAGCTCACCAAGTCTGGAGGGGGAGCTGTTTTTT. This sequence encodes CASSPSLEGELFF.

J is TRBJ2-5 and V is TRBV19; 8 nucleotides align to TRBD2. This CDR3 is 15 amino acids long. The trim removed 6 bases at V and 1 base at J, leaving 7 bases unmatched. Germline assignment: CDR1 LNHDA and CDR2 SQIVND (reference sequence). In DNA form, the CDR3 reads TGTGCCAGTAGGGGGACTAGAGAGCGCCAAGAGACCCAGTACTTC. Translated: CASRGTRERQETQYF.

The chain combines TRBV11-3 with TRBJ1-1; 7 bases agree with TRBD1. The CDR3 sequence is 16 residues long. Germline CDR1 SGHNT, CDR2 YENEEA. J lost 2 bases, V lost 5 bases, and 11 bases had no gene match. The CDR3 sequence is CASSPPGTGENTEAFF. The CDR3 DNA sequence: TGTGCCAGCAGCCCCCCCGGAACAGGGGAAAACACTGAAGCTTTCTTT.

This rearrangement joins TRBV2 to TRBJ1-2, with 12 bases fitting TRBD1. CDR3 length: 15 residues. CDR1 is SNHLY and CDR2 is FYNNEI in the germline V gene. J was trimmed by 5 bases and V by 5 bases; bases with no gene match: 6. Here the CDR3 reads CASSSGQGAVYGYTF. In nucleotides, the CDR3 is TGTGCCAGCAGTTCGGGACAGGGGGCAGTTTATGGCTACACCTTC.

The gene calls are TRBV7-9 and TRBJ2-3; 10 bases agree with TRBD2. In germline, CDR1 is SEHNR, CDR2 FQNEAQ (reference sequence). The CDR3 covers 18 residues. Trimming removed 1 base from V and 1 base from J; junction bases left unmatched: 8. DNA of the CDR3: TGTGCCAGCAGCTTAGGTTGGCTAGCGGGAGCGGGCACAGATACGCAGTATTTT. Its translation is CASSLGWLAGAGTDTQYF.